A single T cell receptor (beta chain) is shown here with its context. Sequencing used immunoSEQ multiplex PCR; TCRdb keeps in-frame clones, though not all of them. The sample carries 150,000 to 200,000 clones, about 90% recorded once. The sample comes from a study of T cell responses to AZD1222 COVID-19 vaccine. Germline V gene sequence: CDR1 MDHEN, CDR2 SYDVKM. The CDR3 is 13 residues long. V was shortened by 2 bases and J by 0 bases, with 4 bases between the two germline ends. The starting material was peripheral blood, obtained 28 days after the second AZD1222 dose. V and J are TRBV28 and TRBJ1-2, with unresolved D. The receptor comes from an adult who received the AZD1222 COVID-19 vaccine. For the CDR3, the DNA is TGTGCCAGCAGTTTACAGGCTAACTATGGCTACACCTTC. This codes for CASSLQANYGYTF.